These T cell receptor beta chains were read from a single sample in a study of blood T cell repertoires in COVID-19. Using immunoSEQ multiplex PCR, the repertoire was profiled, and TCRdb retains in-frame clones only, with some absent. The sample lists more than 250,000 clones, over 75% seen once, with more than 9% in the top ten. The source material was PBMCs or T cells enriched from blood (not recorded which). The receptor set was obtained from a woman younger than 30 who had recovered from COVID-19. CDR3s include the opening cysteine and the closing phenylalanine or tryptophan. A D gene is named only where the DNA matches it firmly. Clone size, where shown, is once, few, many, or a class for clones that have expanded.

CDR3: CASSMGRGASEAFF
DNA: TGTGCCAGCAGCATGGGCAGGGGTGCTTCCGAAGCTTTCTTT
V: TRBV11-1
J: TRBJ1-1
size: few
D: .

CDR3: CASSIRGGYGYTF
DNA: TGTGCCAGCAGCATCCGGGGTGGCTATGGCTACACCTTC
V: TRBV5-5
J: TRBJ1-2
size: .
D: .

CDR3: CASSVPGQGAFF
DNA: TGTGCCAGCAGTGTACCAGGACAGGGGGCTTTCTTT
V: TRBV12-3/TRBV12-4
J: TRBJ1-1
size: .
D: TRBD1

CDR3: CASSGTSGGYEQYF
DNA: TGTGCCAGCAGCGGGACTAGCGGGGGCTACGAGCAGTACTTC
V: TRBV9
J: TRBJ2-7
size: .
D: TRBD2

CDR3: CASSSRDTQYF
DNA: TGTGCCAGTAGTAGCAGAGATACGCAGTATTTT
V: TRBV19
J: TRBJ2-3
size: .
D: .

CDR3: CATSPAGGSGELFF
DNA: TGTGCCACCAGTCCAGCGGGGGGATCGGGGGAGCTGTTTTTT
V: TRBV24-1
J: TRBJ2-2
size: .
D: TRBD2

CDR3: CASSKALNTEAFF
DNA: TGTGCCAGTAGTAAAGCGTTGAACACTGAAGCTTTCTTT
V: TRBV19
J: TRBJ1-1
size: .
D: .

CDR3: CASSEQGVGTIYF
DNA: TGTGCCAGCAGTGAACAGGGGGTCGGCACCATATATTTT
V: TRBV6-1
J: TRBJ1-3
size: .
D: TRBD1

CDR3: CASSPERDRGYNTDTQYF
DNA: TGTGCCAGCAGCCCAGAACGGGACAGGGGGTATAACACAGATACGCAGTATTTT
V: TRBV3-1/TRBV3-2
J: TRBJ2-3
size: .
D: TRBD1

CDR3: CATSDFGTSASNEQFF
DNA: TGTGCCACCAGTGATTTTGGGACTAGCGCCTCCAATGAGCAGTTCTTC
V: TRBV24-1
J: TRBJ2-1
size: .
D: TRBD2

CDR3: CASSAHWTGGATGANVLTF
DNA: TGTGCCAGCAGTGCCCATTGGACAGGGGGCGCAACAGGGGCCAACGTCCTGACTTTC
V: TRBV28
J: TRBJ2-6
size: .
D: TRBD1

CDR3: CASSQGGHEQYF
DNA: TGTGCCAGCAGCCAAGGCGGGCACGAGCAGTACTTC
V: TRBV4-2
J: TRBJ2-7
size: once
D: .

CDR3: CASRQSRGTVVATNEKLFF
DNA: TGTGCCAGCAGACAGTCGAGGGGGACGGTAGTTGCAACTAATGAAAAACTGTTTTTT
V: TRBV27
J: TRBJ1-4
size: .
D: .

CDR3: CASSEVRVAVNTDTQYF
DNA: TGTGCCAGCAGTGAAGTTCGGGTAGCGGTTAACACAGATACGCAGTATTTT
V: TRBV2
J: TRBJ2-3
size: once
D: .

CDR3: CASSNRVGAFF
DNA: TGTGCCAGCAGTAACAGGGTAGGGGCTTTCTTT
V: TRBV2
J: TRBJ1-1
size: .
D: .

CDR3: CASSLQILYNEQFF
DNA: TGTGCCAGCAGTTTACAGATATTGTACAATGAGCAGTTCTTC
V: TRBV2
J: TRBJ2-1
size: once
D: .

CDR3: CASSEYQGRAAAYGYTF
DNA: TGTGCCAGCAGTGAATACCAGGGCAGAGCTGCGGCCTATGGCTACACCTTC
V: TRBV2
J: TRBJ1-2
size: .
D: .

CDR3: CASRPINYGYTF
DNA: TGCGCCAGCAGACCTATTAACTATGGCTACACCTTC
V: TRBV10-1
J: TRBJ1-2
size: .
D: .

CDR3: CASSLPDRRGYTF
DNA: TGTGCCAGCAGTTTACCCGACAGAAGGGGCTACACCTTC
V: TRBV27
J: TRBJ1-2
size: .
D: .

CDR3: CASSPWDRTSQETQYF
DNA: TGTGCCAGCAGCCCCTGGGACAGGACCTCCCAAGAGACCCAGTACTTC
V: TRBV7-9
J: TRBJ2-5
size: .
D: TRBD1

CDR3: CASSWLGTSHETQYF
DNA: TGCGCCAGCAGCTGGCTAGGGACTAGCCACGAGACCCAGTACTTC
V: TRBV5-1
J: TRBJ2-5
size: once
D: TRBD2

CDR3: CASSLAYGEAFF
DNA: TGTGCCAGCAGCTTAGCGTACGGGGAAGCTTTCTTT
V: TRBV7-8
J: TRBJ1-1
size: .
D: .

CDR3: CASSVAGRDTTGGYTF
DNA: TGTGCCAGCAGCGTAGCGGGCCGGGACACAACGGGAGGCTACACCTTC
V: TRBV9
J: TRBJ1-2
size: few
D: .

CDR3: CASSPGGANEQFF
DNA: TGTGCCAGCAGCCCCGGGGGGGCCAATGAGCAGTTCTTC
V: TRBV5-5
J: TRBJ2-1
size: .
D: TRBD2

CDR3: CASSNYAGKETQYF
DNA: TGTGCCAGCAGCAACTACGCGGGCAAAGAGACCCAGTACTTC
V: TRBV7-8
J: TRBJ2-5
size: .
D: .

CDR3: CASSLTGGIRSPKAPLYEQYF
DNA: TGCGCCAGCAGCTTGACGGGAGGTATCCGATCCCCTAAAGCTCCCCTCTACGAGCAGTACTTC
V: TRBV5-1
J: TRBJ2-7
size: .
D: TRBD2

CDR3: CAISGGHVNTEAFF
DNA: TGTGCCATCAGTGGTGGACACGTGAACACTGAAGCTTTCTTT
V: TRBV10-3
J: TRBJ1-1
size: .
D: .

CDR3: CAGQGGDGYTF
DNA: TGTGCCGGACAGGGGGGGGACGGCTACACCTTC
V: TRBV2
J: TRBJ1-2
size: few
D: TRBD1

CDR3: CASSLADSAYNEQFF
DNA: TGCGCCAGCAGCTTGGCCGACAGTGCCTACAATGAGCAGTTCTTC
V: TRBV5-1
J: TRBJ2-1
size: .
D: .

CDR3: CASSFHRDNGEAFF
DNA: TGTGCCAGCAGCTTCCACAGGGATAATGGTGAAGCTTTCTTT
V: TRBV7-9
J: TRBJ1-1
size: .
D: .

CDR3: CASSLASRAETQYF
DNA: TGTGCCAGCAGCTTAGCTTCCAGGGCAGAGACCCAGTACTTC
V: TRBV7-6
J: TRBJ2-5
size: .
D: .

CDR3: CASSSEGLSIYNEQFF
DNA: TGTGCCAGCAGCTCGGAGGGCCTTTCGATCTACAATGAGCAGTTCTTC
V: TRBV7-8
J: TRBJ2-1
size: .
D: .

CDR3: CASSPKTGDGNTIYF
DNA: TGTGCCAGCAGCCCCAAAACAGGGGATGGAAACACCATATATTTT
V: TRBV7-9
J: TRBJ1-3
size: .
D: TRBD1

CDR3: CASSQDRVGVGGNTIYF
DNA: TGCGCCAGCAGCCAAGATAGGGTCGGGGTCGGTGGAAACACCATATATTTT
V: TRBV4-1
J: TRBJ1-3
size: few
D: .

CDR3: CASSEDTTNYGYTF
DNA: TGTGCCAGCAGTGAGGACACCACTAACTATGGCTACACCTTC
V: TRBV6-1
J: TRBJ1-2
size: .
D: .

CDR3: CATSGSGLSNNQPQHF
DNA: TGTGCCACGTCCGGGAGCGGCTTATCCAACAATCAGCCCCAGCATTTT
V: TRBV24-1
J: TRBJ1-5
size: .
D: .

CDR3: CASSRSGGNTGELFF
DNA: TGTGCCAGCAGCCGTTCAGGGGGAAACACCGGGGAGCTGTTTTTT
V: TRBV9
J: TRBJ2-2
size: .
D: TRBD1

CDR3: CASSLLGGETQYF
DNA: TGCGCCAGCAGCTTGTTGGGCGGGGAGACCCAGTACTTC
V: TRBV5-1
J: TRBJ2-5
size: .
D: .

CDR3: CAWSVTSGNEQFF
DNA: TGTGCCTGGAGTGTGACTAGCGGAAATGAGCAGTTCTTC
V: TRBV30
J: TRBJ2-1
size: once
D: TRBD2

CDR3: CASSLGLAGIEQFF
DNA: TGTGCCAGCAGCTTAGGCCTAGCGGGGATTGAGCAGTTCTTC
V: TRBV7-2
J: TRBJ2-1
size: .
D: TRBD2

CDR3: CASSLTGGNNEQFF
DNA: TGTGCCAGCAGCTTAACAGGGGGCAATAATGAGCAGTTCTTC
V: TRBV7-6
J: TRBJ2-1
size: .
D: TRBD1

CDR3: CASRNPGQQSYEQYF
DNA: TGTGCCAGTAGGAACCCGGGACAGCAATCCTACGAGCAGTACTTC
V: TRBV19
J: TRBJ2-7
size: .
D: TRBD1

CDR3: CASSLALTGEQYF
DNA: TGCGCCAGCAGCTTGGCACTGACGGGAGAGCAGTACTTC
V: TRBV5-1
J: TRBJ2-7
size: .
D: .

CDR3: CASSLRVQPNTGELFF
DNA: TGTGCCAGCAGCTTACGCGTACAGCCGAACACCGGGGAGCTGTTTTTT
V: TRBV7-3
J: TRBJ2-2
size: .
D: .

CDR3: CASSLRRERVSNEQFF
DNA: TGTGCCAGCAGCTTACGGCGGGAGCGGGTATCCAATGAGCAGTTCTTC
V: TRBV7-3
J: TRBJ2-1
size: .
D: TRBD2

CDR3: CASTYTQSNYGYTF
DNA: TGTGCCAGCACCTATACCCAATCTAACTATGGCTACACCTTC
V: TRBV6-5
J: TRBJ1-2
size: .
D: .

CDR3: CASSTPGEQFF
DNA: TGTGCCAGCAGCACTCCGGGTGAGCAGTTCTTC
V: TRBV12-3/TRBV12-4
J: TRBJ2-1
size: .
D: .

CDR3: CASSNSGGTATYNEQFF
DNA: TGTGCCAGTAGCAATAGCGGGGGGACAGCCACGTACAATGAGCAGTTCTTC
V: TRBV19
J: TRBJ2-1
size: .
D: TRBD2

CDR3: CASSLDSPGYNEQFF
DNA: TGTGCCAGCAGCTTAGATAGTCCAGGCTACAATGAGCAGTTCTTC
V: TRBV11-2
J: TRBJ2-1
size: .
D: .

CDR3: CATSRDWQGRSPLHF
DNA: TGTGCCACCAGCAGAGACTGGCAGGGTCGTTCACCCCTCCACTTT
V: TRBV15
J: TRBJ1-6
size: .
D: .

CDR3: CASSVDREGDLTNYGYTF
DNA: TGTGCCAGCAGCGTAGACAGGGAAGGAGATCTTACTAACTATGGCTACACCTTC
V: TRBV9
J: TRBJ1-2
size: .
D: .